A single sample is the source of the 7 T cell receptor beta chains below, sequenced in a study of beta chain features in type 1 diabetes. cDNA synthesis used the whole RNA isolate, giving expressed TCRB sequences. The data were produced by immunoSEQ multiplex PCR, yet TCRdb's version contains in-frame clones alone and is incomplete. The sample holds around 500,000 clones, about an eighth seen once. Sequencing was carried out using naive CD4+ T cells from blood. Receptors originate from a woman aged 18-29 years in good health.

V usage is TRBV28 and J usage is TRBJ2-1; D is possibly TRBD2 (5 bases). Germline values: CDR1 MDHEN, CDR2 SYDVKM. V lost 4 bases and J 8 bases, leaving 12 bases between the germline ends. The CDR3 is made up of 13 amino acids. Here the CDR3 DNA reads TGTGCCAGCAGTTCAGACAAGGGAGATGAGCAGTTCTTC. This codes for CASSSDKGDEQFF.

This clone was counted a few times. The chain uses TRBV5-4 and TRBJ2-1; 11 bases are a match to TRBD2. After removal of 0 bases from V and 6 bases from J, the junction contained 8 bases not matched to a gene. This CDR3 has 17 residues. Germline lookup yields CDR1 SGHNT and CDR2 YYREEE (reference sequence). The CDR3 coding sequence is TGTGCCAGCAGCTTGGCCATCACTAGCGGGAGTGGCAATGAGCAGTTCTTC. Its protein product is CASSLAITSGSGNEQFF.

The V gene is TRBV7-2, the J gene TRBJ2-5; the D gene is possibly TRBD1 (5 bases). The CDR3 has 14 residues. Germline CDR1 and CDR2: SGHTA and FQGNSA. Deletions cut 0 bases from V and 5 bases from J, with 10 bases between. The CDR3 DNA sequence: TGTGCCAGCAGCTTAGCGCTCAGGGCGGAGACCCAGTACTTC. Translation gives CASSLALRAETQYF. Combining the CDR3 with reference TRBV7-2 and TRBJ2-5 gives the whole variable domain GAGVSQSPSNKVTEKGKDVELRCDPISGHTALYWYRQSLGQGLEFLIYFQGNSAPDKSGLPSDRFSAERTGGSVSTLTIQRTQQEDSAVYLCASSLALRAETQYFGPGTRLLVL.

Written as DNA, the CDR3 is TGTGCCTGGACAAGGGCATTGGGCGGCTACACCTTC. Translation gives CAWTRALGGYTF. The J gene is TRBJ1-2, the V gene TRBV30; D not certain. CDR1 GTSNPN and CDR2 SVGIG come from the germline V gene (reference sequence). This CDR3 contains 12 residues. V gave up 4 bases and J gave up 8 bases, with 14 bases separating them.

This clone was seen a few times. V gene TRBV4-1 combines with J gene TRBJ1-4, with D hard to call. CDR1 is MGHRA, CDR2 YSYEKL, per germline. V lost 2 bases and J lost 1, with 5 bases in between. CDR3 size: 14 residues. The CDR3 DNA sequence: TGCGCCAGCAGCCAATGGCAAACTAATGAAAAACTGTTTTTT. This codes for CASSQWQTNEKLFF.

The rearrangement joins TRBV7-9 to TRBJ2-3; 7 nucleotides agree with TRBD1. The CDR3 has 15 amino acids. After removal of 2 bases from V and 8 bases from J, the junction contained 10 bases not matched to a gene. Germline V gives CDR1 SEHNR, CDR2 FQNEAQ (reference sequence). CDR3 region: CASSLRDSEIGTQYF. Here the CDR3 DNA reads TGTGCCAGCAGCTTACGGGACAGCGAGATCGGTACGCAGTATTTT.

This clone was counted only a few times. The V call is TRBV19, the J call TRBJ2-2; D possibly corresponds to TRBD2 (6 bases). V gave up 6 bases and J gave up 4 bases, with 18 bases separating them. The CDR3 runs 16 residues. Germline CDR1 reads LNHDA; CDR2 reads SQIVND (reference sequence). The CDR3 DNA is TGTGCCAGTAGCCTCACCGGGACTGGAGGCACCGGGGAGCTGTTTTTT. Translation gives CASSLTGTGGTGELFF.